This T cell receptor (beta chain) came from a study of T cell responses to AZD1222 COVID-19 vaccine. Broader study findings: Among the donors, most were white British and more were female, and clonal diversity was possibly underestimated. Unmutated variant regions reportedly attract nearly half of all spike-specific TCRs. CD4 TCRs linked to vaccination spanned spike, dominating at 160-218 and 743-854. Seropositive AZD1222 recipients at baseline numbered only five or six.

Concerning this clone: As yet, its antigen is unknown.

Here immunoSEQ multiplex PCR was the method, and the copy in TCRdb shows in-frame clones only, minus some. The table lists 90,000 to 120,000 clones, roughly nine tenths of them singletons. V was pared by 5 bases and J by 1 base, with 15 bases between. CDR3 size: 16 residues. CDR1 is SGHVS and CDR2 is FQNEAQ in the germline V gene. The chain recombines TRBV7-8 with TRBJ1-3; no clear D. This receptor was obtained from an adult in good health. The sequencing used peripheral blood, collected on day 0 of AZD1222 vaccination. The CDR3 region is CASSVRMGSSGNTIYF. As DNA, the CDR3 is TGTGCCAGCAGCGTCCGTATGGGCTCATCTGGAAACACCATATATTTT.